The 16 T cell receptor beta chains listed next were all sequenced from one sample in a study of T-cell reconstitution after alpha-beta-depleted transplantation in children (dated by TCRdb to about 2016). The treatment or condition tag for this specimen amounts to: allogeneic hematopoietic cell transplantation with graft depleted of TCRalphabeta T cells and CD19 B cells. The library was made by PCR. The instrument was an Illumina HiSeq 2500. TCR libraries were prepared with molecular barcoding, using unique molecular identifiers to normalize TCRbeta repertoire quantification. The public sequencing data were trimmed at Q25 with fastp and processed into clonotypes with MiXCR by TCRdb, which kept only in-frame beta chains. One record per CDR3 amino acid sequence lists the most common genes and DNA. In this sample the table shows fewer than 750,000 distinct CDR3 sequences, 23% of which occur a single time. The ten largest clones take up around an eighth of the sample.

Material: PBMCs, mostly from graft donor cells, obtained 360 days after TCRalphabeta/CD19-depleted stem cell transplant. Receptors were obtained from a boy younger than two who had a stem cell transplant for acute myeloid leukemia, so the T cells may come from the graft donor.

This clonotype occurred many times. The rearrangement uses TRBV6-5 and TRBJ2-3, with D perhaps TRBD2 (5 bases). Per germline, CDR1 MNHEY and CDR2 SVGAGI. Trimming removed 0 bases from V and 5 bases from J, with 9 bases in between. The CDR3 sequence is 14 residues long. CDR3 region: CASSYSGRGDTQYF. As DNA, the CDR3 is TGTGCCAGCAGTTACTCAGGCCGGGGAGATACGCAGTATTTT.

This clonotype occurred many times. The V call is TRBV29-1, the J call TRBJ1-3; D call uncertain. The CDR3 contains 14 residues. The germline V and J ends were trimmed by 6 bases and 3 bases, with 15 bases remaining between them. Per the germline V gene, CDR1 is SQVTM and CDR2 is ANQGSEA. CDR3 sequence reads: CSVERGIGGNTIYF. CDR3 nucleotides: TGCAGCGTGGAACGGGGTATCGGTGGAAACACCATATATTTT.

CDR3 in amino acids: CASSLWGDRDEQFF. The CDR3 coding sequence is TGTGCCAGCAGCTTGTGGGGGGACAGGGATGAGCAGTTCTTC. V is TRBV11-3 and J is TRBJ2-1; 9 bases are a match to TRBD1. J gave up 8 bases and V 3 bases, and 5 bases lay outside the gene matches. The CDR3 contains 14 residues. Per germline, CDR1 SGHNT and CDR2 YENEEA.

The CDR3 DNA reads TGTGCCAGCAGCAAAACGGACAAACTGAACACTGAAGCTTTCTTT. It yields the protein CASSKTDKLNTEAFF. The chain carries TRBV7-9 and TRBJ1-1, with D possibly TRBD1 on 5 matching bases. CDR1 and CDR2 from the germline V gene are SEHNR and FQNEAQ (reference sequence). CDR3 length: 15 residues. The V and J ends lost 5 bases and 0 bases respectively, with 13 bases between them.

This chain connects TRBV24-1 to TRBJ2-3; D is undetermined. This CDR3 spans 12 amino acids. CDR1 KGHDR and CDR2 SFDVKD come from the germline V gene. Trimming left V 3 bases short and J 3 bases short, with 3 bases between. The chain's CDR3 is CATSDMTDTQYF. The CDR3, as DNA: TGTGCCACCAGTGATATGACAGATACGCAGTATTTT.

Many counts were recorded for this clonotype. J is TRBJ1-3 and V is TRBV7-9, with TRBD1 matching 8 bases. The CDR3 has 14 residues. Germline lookup yields CDR1 SEHNR and CDR2 FQNEAQ (reference sequence). With V trimmed by 7 bases and J by 8 bases, 10 bases remained unmatched. CDR3 coding DNA: TGTGCCAGCAAAATTCAGACAGGGGCGGACACCATATATTTT. It specifies CASKIQTGADTIYF. The variable domain in full, with the rest retrieved from reference TRBV7-9 and TRBJ1-3, is DTGVSQNPRHKITKRGQNVTFRCDPISEHNRLYWYRQTLGQGPEFLTYFQNEAQLEKSRLLSDRFSAERPKGSFSTLEIQRTEQGDSAMYLCASKIQTGADTIYFGEGSWLTVV.

The chain is built from TRBV28 and TRBJ2-7, with 8 positions matching TRBD2. J lost 0 bases, V lost 4 bases, and 5 bases had no gene match. Germline V gene sequence: CDR1 MDHEN, CDR2 SYDVKM. This CDR3 comprises 15 residues. The CDR3 region has the DNA TGTGCCAGCAGTTCCCTTAGCGGGGACTCCTACGAGCAGTACGTC. Its translation: CASSSLSGDSYEQYV.

This clonotype showed up many times. V and J are TRBV4-3 and TRBJ2-1; D unresolved. V lost 1 base, J lost 3 bases, and 10 bases lay in between. The CDR3 spans 15 residues. From germline, CDR1 is LGHNA and CDR2 YSLEER. CDR3 region: CASSQGKGSYNEQFF. The CDR3 bases are TGCGCCAGCAGCCAAGGCAAGGGTAGCTACAATGAGCAGTTCTTC.

A few counts support this clonotype. This chain uses TRBV20-1 with TRBJ2-3; D is unresolved. The CDR3 has 15 amino acids. CDR1 and CDR2 (germline): DFQATT, SNEGSKA (reference sequence). The CDR3 protein is CSAVGSRSVADTQYF. The DNA of the CDR3 is TGCAGCGCCGTCGGATCGCGATCGGTGGCAGATACGCAGTATTTT.

This clonotype was detected ten times or more. The chain carries TRBV3-1 and TRBJ2-2; perhaps TRBD2 as D (6 bases). This CDR3 has 17 residues. Germline-derived CDR1 and CDR2 are LGHDT and YNNKEL (reference sequence). V was trimmed by 8 bases and J by 2 bases, leaving 21 bases between them. The CDR3 spells CASASPRGSPNTGELFF. The CDR3 region has the DNA TGTGCCAGCGCGTCGCCCCGGGGGTCACCTAACACCGGGGAGCTGTTTTTT.

CDR3 sequence reads: CASSLGAPVEGTQYF. In nucleotides, the CDR3 is TGTGCCAGCAGCTTAGGGGCCCCCGTGGAGGGAACGCAGTATTTT. The chain has TRBV7-2 and TRBJ2-3; D is possibly TRBD2 (6 bases). The germline V and J ends were trimmed by 1 base and 9 bases, with 17 bases remaining between them. CDR3 length: 15 residues. Germline CDR1 is SGHTA and CDR2 is FQGNSA.

This clonotype was recorded many times. J is TRBJ2-5 and V is TRBV20-1, with a possible D match to TRBD2 (5 bases). The CDR3 is made up of 16 amino acids. Trimming shortened V by 5 bases and J by 1 base, and 20 bases separated the two germline ends. Germline V gene lookup returns CDR1 DFQATT and CDR2 SNEGSKA (reference sequence). CDR3 amino acids: CSAGDGGHSGQETQYF. The CDR3 DNA reads as TGCAGTGCTGGCGATGGAGGTCACTCCGGCCAAGAGACCCAGTACTTC.

The V gene is TRBV5-1, the J gene TRBJ2-1; a weak D match, TRBD1 (5 bases). Germline-derived CDR1 and CDR2 are SGHRS and YFSETQ. V lost 4 bases and J 8 bases, leaving 25 bases between the germline ends. The CDR3 consists of 17 residues. The CDR3 bases are TGCGCCAGCAGCAAGATCAGGGCCTTCCCGGTGGTATATGAGCAGTTCTTC. Translating gives CASSKIRAFPVVYEQFF. Full variable domain (rest looked up from reference TRBV5-1 and TRBJ2-1): KAGVTQTPRYLIKTRGQQVTLSCSPISGHRSVSWYQQTPGQGLQFLFEYFSETQRNKGNFPGRFSGRQFSNSRSEMNVSTLELGDSALYLCASSKIRAFPVVYEQFFGPGTRLTVL.

Many counts were recorded for this clonotype. The chain is built from TRBV29-1 and TRBJ2-7, with 9 bases that match TRBD1. The CDR3 is 14 amino acids. V shed 1 base, J shed 2 bases, and the junction held 3 bases outside the gene matches. Germline V gene data show CDR1 as SQVTM and CDR2 as ANQGSEA. The DNA of the CDR3 is TGCAGCGTTGAAGCGGGACAGGGTCCCTACGAGCAGTACTTC. Translating it yields CSVEAGQGPYEQYF.

This clonotype appeared a few times. The rearrangement uses TRBV4-1 and TRBJ2-7; 7 bases line up with TRBD1. This CDR3 has 14 amino acids. J gave up 3 bases and V 4 bases, and 6 bases lay outside the gene matches. CDR1 is MGHRA and CDR2 is YSYEKL in the germline V gene. The CDR3 sequence is CASSPNTGVYEQYF. CDR3 DNA sequence: TGCGCCAGCAGCCCTAATACAGGGGTCTACGAGCAGTACTTC.

This clonotype showed up many times. The chain couples TRBV15 to TRBJ2-7, with D possibly being TRBD1 or TRBD2 (6 bases each). V shed 5 bases and J shed 6 bases, with 17 bases lying between them. This CDR3 has 14 amino acids. The germline V gene has CDR1 LNHNV and CDR2 YYDKDF (reference sequence). The CDR3 is CATSSSGGTSEQYF. For the CDR3, the DNA is TGTGCCACCAGCTCCTCCGGCGGGACATCCGAGCAGTACTTC.